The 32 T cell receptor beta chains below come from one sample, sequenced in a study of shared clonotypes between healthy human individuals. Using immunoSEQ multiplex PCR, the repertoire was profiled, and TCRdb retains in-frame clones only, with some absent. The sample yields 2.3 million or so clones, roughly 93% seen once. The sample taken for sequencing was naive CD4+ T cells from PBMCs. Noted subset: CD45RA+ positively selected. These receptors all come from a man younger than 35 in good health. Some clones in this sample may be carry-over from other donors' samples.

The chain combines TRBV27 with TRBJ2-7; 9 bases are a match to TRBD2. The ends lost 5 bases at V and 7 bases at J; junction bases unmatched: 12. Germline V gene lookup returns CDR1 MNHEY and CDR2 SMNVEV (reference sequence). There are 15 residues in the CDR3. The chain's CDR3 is CASSPLAGRKWEQYF. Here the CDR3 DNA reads TGTGCCAGCAGTCCCCTAGCGGGGAGAAAATGGGAGCAGTACTTC.

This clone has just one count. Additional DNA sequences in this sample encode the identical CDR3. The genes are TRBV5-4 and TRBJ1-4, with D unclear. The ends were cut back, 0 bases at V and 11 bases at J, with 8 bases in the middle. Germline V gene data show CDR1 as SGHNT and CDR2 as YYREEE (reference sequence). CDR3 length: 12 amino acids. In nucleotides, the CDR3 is TGTGCCAGCAGCTTGGACAGCGAGAAACTGTTTTTT. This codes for CASSLDSEKLFF.

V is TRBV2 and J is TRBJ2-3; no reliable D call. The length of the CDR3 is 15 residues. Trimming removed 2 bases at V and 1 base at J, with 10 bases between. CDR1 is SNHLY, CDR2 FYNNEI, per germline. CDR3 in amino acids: CASSELFRGTDTQYF. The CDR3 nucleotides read TGTGCCAGCAGTGAACTATTTAGAGGCACAGATACGCAGTATTTT.

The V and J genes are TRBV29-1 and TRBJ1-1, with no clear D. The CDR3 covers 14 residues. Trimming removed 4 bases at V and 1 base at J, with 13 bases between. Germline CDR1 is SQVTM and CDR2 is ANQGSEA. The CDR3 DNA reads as TGCAGCGTTGTTAGGAGGCAAGCGAACACTGAAGCTTTCTTT. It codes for CSVVRRQANTEAFF.

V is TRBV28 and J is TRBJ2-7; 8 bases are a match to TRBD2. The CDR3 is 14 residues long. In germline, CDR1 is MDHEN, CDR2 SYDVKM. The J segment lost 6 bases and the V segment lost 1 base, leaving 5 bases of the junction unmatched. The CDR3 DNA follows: TGTGCCAGCAGTTTATCCCCGGGAGGGTTCGAGCAGTACTTC. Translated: CASSLSPGGFEQYF.

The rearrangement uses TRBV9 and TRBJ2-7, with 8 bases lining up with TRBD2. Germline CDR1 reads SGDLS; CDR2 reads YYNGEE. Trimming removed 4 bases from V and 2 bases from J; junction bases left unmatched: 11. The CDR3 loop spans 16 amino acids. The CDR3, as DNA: TGTGCCAGCAGCCCCATAGGTAGCGGGGCAACCTACGAGCAGTACTTC. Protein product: CASSPIGSGATYEQYF. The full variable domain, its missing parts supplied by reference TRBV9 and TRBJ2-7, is DSGVTQTPKHLITATGQRVTLRCSPRSGDLSVYWYQQSLDQGLQFLIQYYNGEERAKGNILERFSAQQFPDLHSELNLSSLELGDSALYFCASSPIGSGATYEQYFGPGTRLTVT.

Here the CDR3 DNA reads TGTGCCAGCACGGTGGAGTTTAATGAAAAACTGTTTTTT. As protein: CASTVEFNEKLFF. This rearrangement joins TRBV4-2 to TRBJ1-4; no reliable D call. From germline, CDR1 is LGHNA and CDR2 YNFKEQ. The CDR3 spans 13 residues. V gave up 7 bases and J gave up 4 bases, with 10 bases separating them.

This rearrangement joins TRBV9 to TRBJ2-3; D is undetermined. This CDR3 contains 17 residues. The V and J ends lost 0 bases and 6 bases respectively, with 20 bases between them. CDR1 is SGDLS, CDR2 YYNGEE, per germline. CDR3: CASSVAPGSGSQDTQYF. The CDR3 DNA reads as TGTGCCAGCAGCGTAGCGCCGGGCAGTGGGTCCCAGGATACGCAGTATTTT.

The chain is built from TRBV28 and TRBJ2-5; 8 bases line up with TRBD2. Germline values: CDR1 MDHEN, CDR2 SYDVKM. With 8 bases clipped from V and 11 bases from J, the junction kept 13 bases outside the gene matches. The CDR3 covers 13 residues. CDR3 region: CASSGGGGGAQYF. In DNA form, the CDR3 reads TGTGCCAGCTCCGGGGGGGGCGGTGGTGCACAGTACTTC.

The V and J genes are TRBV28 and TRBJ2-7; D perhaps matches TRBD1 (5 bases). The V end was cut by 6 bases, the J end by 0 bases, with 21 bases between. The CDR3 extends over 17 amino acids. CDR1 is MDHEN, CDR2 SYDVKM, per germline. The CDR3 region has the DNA TGTGCCAGCAGAACTACCGGACGTCAAGGGGCCTCCTACGAGCAGTACTTC. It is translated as CASRTTGRQGASYEQYF.

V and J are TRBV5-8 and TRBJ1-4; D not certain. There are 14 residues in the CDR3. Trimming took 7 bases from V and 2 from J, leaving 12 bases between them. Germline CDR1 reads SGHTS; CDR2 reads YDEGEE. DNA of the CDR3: TGTGCCAGCGCCGACCCCGCCACTAATGAAAAACTGTTTTTT. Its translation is CASADPATNEKLFF. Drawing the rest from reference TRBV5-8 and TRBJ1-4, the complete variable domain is EAGVTQSPTHLIKTRGQQATLRCSPISGHTSVYWYQQALGLGLQFLLWYDEGEERNRGNFPPRFSGRQFPNYSSELNVNALELEDSALYLCASADPATNEKLFFGSGTQLSVL.

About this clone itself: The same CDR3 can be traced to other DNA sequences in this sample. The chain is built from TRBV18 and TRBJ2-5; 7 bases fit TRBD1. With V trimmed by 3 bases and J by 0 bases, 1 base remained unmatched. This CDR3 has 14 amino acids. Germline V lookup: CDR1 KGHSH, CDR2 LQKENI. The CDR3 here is CASSPTGDQETQYF. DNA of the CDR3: TGTGCCAGCTCACCCACAGGGGACCAAGAGACCCAGTACTTC. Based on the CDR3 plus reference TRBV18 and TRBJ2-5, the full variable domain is NAGVMQNPRHLVRRRGQEARLRCSPMKGHSHVYWYRQLPEEGLKFMVYLQKENIIDESGMPKERFSAEFPKEGPSILRIQQVVRGDSAAYFCASSPTGDQETQYFGPGTRLLVL.

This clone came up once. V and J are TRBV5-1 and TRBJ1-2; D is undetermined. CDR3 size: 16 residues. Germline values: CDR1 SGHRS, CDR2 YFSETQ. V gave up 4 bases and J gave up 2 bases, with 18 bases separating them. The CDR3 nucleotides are TGCGCCAGCAGCATTCAGGTGGGCGGACCGAACTATGGCTACACCTTC. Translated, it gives CASSIQVGGPNYGYTF.

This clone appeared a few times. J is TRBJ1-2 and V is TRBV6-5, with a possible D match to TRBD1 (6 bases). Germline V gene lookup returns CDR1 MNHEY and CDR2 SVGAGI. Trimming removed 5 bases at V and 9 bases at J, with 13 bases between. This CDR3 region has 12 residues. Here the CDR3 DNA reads TGTGCCAGCAGTGATACTCAGGGGCGCTACACCTTC. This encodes CASSDTQGRYTF.

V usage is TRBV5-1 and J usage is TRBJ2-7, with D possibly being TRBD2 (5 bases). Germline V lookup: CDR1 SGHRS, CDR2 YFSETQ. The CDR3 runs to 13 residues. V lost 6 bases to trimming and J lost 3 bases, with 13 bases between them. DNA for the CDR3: TGCGCCAGCACGCTGGCGGGTAGCTACGAGCAGTACTTC. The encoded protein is CASTLAGSYEQYF. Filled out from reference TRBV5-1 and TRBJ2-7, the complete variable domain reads KAGVTQTPRYLIKTRGQQVTLSCSPISGHRSVSWYQQTPGQGLQFLFEYFSETQRNKGNFPGRFSGRQFSNSRSEMNVSTLELGDSALYLCASTLAGSYEQYFGPGTRLTVT.

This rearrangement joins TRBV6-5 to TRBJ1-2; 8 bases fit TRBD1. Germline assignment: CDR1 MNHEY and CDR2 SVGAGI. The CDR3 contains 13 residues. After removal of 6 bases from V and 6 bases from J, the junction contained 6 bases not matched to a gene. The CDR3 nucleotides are TGTGCCAGCAGACAGACAGGGGTGGATGGCTACACCTTC. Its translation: CASRQTGVDGYTF.

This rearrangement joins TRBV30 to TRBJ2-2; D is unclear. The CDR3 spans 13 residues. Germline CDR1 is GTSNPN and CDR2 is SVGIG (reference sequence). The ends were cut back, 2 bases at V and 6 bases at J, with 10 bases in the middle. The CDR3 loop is CAWSLAVAGELFF. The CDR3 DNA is TGTGCCTGGAGTCTCGCGGTAGCCGGGGAGCTGTTTTTT.

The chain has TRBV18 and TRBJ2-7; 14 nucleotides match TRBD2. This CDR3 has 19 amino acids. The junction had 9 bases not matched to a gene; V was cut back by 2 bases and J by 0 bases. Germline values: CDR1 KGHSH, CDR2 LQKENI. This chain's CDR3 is CASSPSPGLAGENSYEQYF. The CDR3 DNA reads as TGTGCCAGCTCACCATCACCGGGACTAGCGGGAGAGAACTCCTACGAGCAGTACTTC.

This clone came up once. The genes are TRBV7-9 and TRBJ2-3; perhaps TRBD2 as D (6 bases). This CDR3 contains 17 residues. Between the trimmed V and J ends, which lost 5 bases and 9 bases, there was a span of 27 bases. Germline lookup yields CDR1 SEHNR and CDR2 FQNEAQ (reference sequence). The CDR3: CASSPPGGPPRRATQYF. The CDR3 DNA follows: TGTGCCAGCAGCCCTCCCGGGGGTCCGCCCCGAAGGGCGACGCAGTATTTT. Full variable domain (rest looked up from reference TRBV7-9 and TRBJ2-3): DTGVSQNPRHKITKRGQNVTFRCDPISEHNRLYWYRQTLGQGPEFLTYFQNEAQLEKSRLLSDRFSAERPKGSFSTLEIQRTEQGDSAMYLCASSPPGGPPRRATQYFGPGTRLTVL.

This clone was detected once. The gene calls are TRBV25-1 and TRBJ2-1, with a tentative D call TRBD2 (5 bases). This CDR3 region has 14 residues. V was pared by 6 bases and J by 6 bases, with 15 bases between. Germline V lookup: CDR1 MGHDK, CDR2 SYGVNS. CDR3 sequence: CASSDWATSNEQFF. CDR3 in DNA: TGTGCCAGCAGCGATTGGGCAACTAGCAATGAGCAGTTCTTC.

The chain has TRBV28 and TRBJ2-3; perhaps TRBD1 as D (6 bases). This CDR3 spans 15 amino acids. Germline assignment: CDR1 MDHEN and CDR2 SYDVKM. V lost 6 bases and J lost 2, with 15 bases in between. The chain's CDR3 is CASSLGTLTTDTQYF. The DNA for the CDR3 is TGTGCCAGCAGCCTAGGGACACTGACCACAGATACGCAGTATTTT.

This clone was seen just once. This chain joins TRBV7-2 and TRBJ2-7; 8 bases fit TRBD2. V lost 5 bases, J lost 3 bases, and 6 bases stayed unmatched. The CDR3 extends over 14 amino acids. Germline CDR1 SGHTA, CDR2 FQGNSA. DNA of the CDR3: TGTGCCAGCAGCCCCGGGACTAGTCTCTACGAGCAGTACTTC. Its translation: CASSPGTSLYEQYF.

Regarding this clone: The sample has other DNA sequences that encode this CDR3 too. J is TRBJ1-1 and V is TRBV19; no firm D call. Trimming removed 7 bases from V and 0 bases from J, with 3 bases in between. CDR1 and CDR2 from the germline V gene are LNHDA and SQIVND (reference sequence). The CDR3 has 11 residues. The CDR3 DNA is TGTGCCAGTAATATGAACACTGAAGCTTTCTTT. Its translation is CASNMNTEAFF.

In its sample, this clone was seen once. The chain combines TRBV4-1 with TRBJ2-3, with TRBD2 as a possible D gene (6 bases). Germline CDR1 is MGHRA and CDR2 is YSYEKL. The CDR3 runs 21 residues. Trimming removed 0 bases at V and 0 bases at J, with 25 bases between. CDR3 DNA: TGCGCCAGCAGCCAAGATTCGGGACTCAAGGGTTGGGATTCTAGCACAGATACGCAGTATTTT. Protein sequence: CASSQDSGLKGWDSSTDTQYF.

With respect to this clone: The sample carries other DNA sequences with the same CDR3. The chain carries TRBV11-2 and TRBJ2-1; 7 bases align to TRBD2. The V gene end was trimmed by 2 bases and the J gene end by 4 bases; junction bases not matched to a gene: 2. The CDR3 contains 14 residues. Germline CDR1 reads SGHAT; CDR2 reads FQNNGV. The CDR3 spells CASSLLAAYNEQFF. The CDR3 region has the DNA TGTGCCAGCAGCTTACTAGCGGCATACAATGAGCAGTTCTTC.

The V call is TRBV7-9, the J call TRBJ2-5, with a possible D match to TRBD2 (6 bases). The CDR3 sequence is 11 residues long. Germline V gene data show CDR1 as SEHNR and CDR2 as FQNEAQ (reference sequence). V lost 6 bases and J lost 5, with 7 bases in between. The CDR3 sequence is CASSGGETQYF. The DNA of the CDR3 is TGTGCCAGCAGTGGGGGGGAGACCCAGTACTTC.

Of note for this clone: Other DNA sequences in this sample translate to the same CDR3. CDR3 DNA: TGTGCCAGCAGTTACCAGAGCAATCAGCCCCAGCATTTT. Translating it yields CASSYQSNQPQHF. This chain joins TRBV6-5 and TRBJ1-5; D unresolved. Trimming took 2 bases from V and 1 from J, leaving 3 bases between them. Germline CDR1 MNHEY, CDR2 SVGAGI. This CDR3 is built from 13 residues.

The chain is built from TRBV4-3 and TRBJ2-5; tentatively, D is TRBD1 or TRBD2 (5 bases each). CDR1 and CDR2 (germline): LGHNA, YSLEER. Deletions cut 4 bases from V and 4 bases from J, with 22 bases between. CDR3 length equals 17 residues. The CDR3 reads CASSLLPGPTTGETQYF. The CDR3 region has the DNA TGCGCCAGCAGCCTTCTCCCGGGACCCACGACGGGAGAGACCCAGTACTTC.

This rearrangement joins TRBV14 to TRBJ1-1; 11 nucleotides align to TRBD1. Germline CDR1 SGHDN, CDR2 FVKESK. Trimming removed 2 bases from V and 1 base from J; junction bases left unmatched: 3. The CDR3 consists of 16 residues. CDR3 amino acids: CASSQRTGGRNTEAFF. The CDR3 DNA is TGTGCCAGCAGCCAAAGGACAGGGGGCAGGAACACTGAAGCTTTCTTT.

Here the CDR3 reads CASSQVAPRDSPLHF. As DNA, the CDR3 is TGCGCCAGCAGCCAAGTCGCACCACGGGACTCACCCCTCCACTTT. This rearrangement joins TRBV4-1 to TRBJ1-6; TRBD1 is a possible D gene (5 bases). The V gene lost 1 base and the J gene lost 10 bases, with 14 bases spanning the gap. Germline-derived CDR1 and CDR2 are MGHRA and YSYEKL. The CDR3 is 15 amino acids.

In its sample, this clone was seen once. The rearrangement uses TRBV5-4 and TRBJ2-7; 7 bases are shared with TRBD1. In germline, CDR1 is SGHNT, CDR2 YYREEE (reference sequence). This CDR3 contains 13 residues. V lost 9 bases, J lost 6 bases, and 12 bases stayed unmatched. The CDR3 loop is CANHAKGAGEQYF. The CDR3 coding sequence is TGTGCCAATCACGCGAAGGGGGCTGGCGAGCAGTACTTC.

This chain's CDR3 is CASSLGAAGVGEQYF. CDR3 bases: TGTGCCAGCAGCTTGGGGGCAGCGGGAGTCGGGGAGCAGTACTTC. This chain connects TRBV5-6 to TRBJ2-7, with 8 bases matching TRBD2. Trimming cost V 0 bases and J 7 bases; bases outside gene matches: 9. Germline assignment: CDR1 SGHDT and CDR2 YYEEEE. The CDR3 is 15 amino acids.